This TCR beta chain was retrieved from a study of control samples from healthy donors and cancer patients. Using immunoSEQ multiplex PCR, the repertoire was profiled, and TCRdb retains in-frame clones only, with some absent. The sample lists tens of thousands of clones, about 91% occurring once. CDR1 and CDR2 from the germline V gene are LGHDT and YNNKEL (reference sequence). The CDR3 spans 15 residues. V was clipped by 2 bases and J by 0 bases, with 10 bases between them. The sample was PBMCs. The rearrangement uses TRBV3-1 (or the pseudogene TRBV3-2) and TRBJ1-2; weak D call: TRBD1 (5 bases). This clonotype was obtained from a middle-aged woman with head and neck cancer. CDR3 sequence reads: CASSQIGTANYGYTF. The CDR3 DNA sequence: TGTGCCAGCAGCCAAATCGGGACCGCTAACTATGGCTACACCTTC.